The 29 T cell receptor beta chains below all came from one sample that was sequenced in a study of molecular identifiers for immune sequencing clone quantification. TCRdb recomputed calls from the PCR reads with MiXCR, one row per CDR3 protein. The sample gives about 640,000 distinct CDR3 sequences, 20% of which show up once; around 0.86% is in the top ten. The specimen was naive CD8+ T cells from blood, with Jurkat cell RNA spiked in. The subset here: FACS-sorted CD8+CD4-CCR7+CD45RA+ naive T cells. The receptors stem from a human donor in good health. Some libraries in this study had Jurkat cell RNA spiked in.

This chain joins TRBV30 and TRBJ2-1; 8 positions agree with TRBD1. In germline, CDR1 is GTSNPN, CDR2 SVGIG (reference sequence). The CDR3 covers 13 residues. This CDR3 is CASGQGYYNEQFF. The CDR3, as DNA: TGTGCTTCCGGACAGGGATACTACAATGAGCAGTTCTTC.

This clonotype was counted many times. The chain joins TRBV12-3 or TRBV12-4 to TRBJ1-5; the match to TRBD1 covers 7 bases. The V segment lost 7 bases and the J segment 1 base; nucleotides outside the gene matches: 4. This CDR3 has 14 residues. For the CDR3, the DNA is TGTGCCAGCAACGTAGGGGGCAGCAATCAGCCCCAGCATTTT. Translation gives CASNVGGSNQPQHF.

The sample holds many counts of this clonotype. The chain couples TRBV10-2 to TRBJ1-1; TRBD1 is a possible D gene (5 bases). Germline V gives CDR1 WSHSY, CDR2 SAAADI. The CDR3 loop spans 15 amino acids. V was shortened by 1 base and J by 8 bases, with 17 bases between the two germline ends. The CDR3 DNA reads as TGCGCCAGCAGTGAGTTGGCGGGGGGTGGGCCCGAAGCTTTCTTT. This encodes CASSELAGGGPEAFF.

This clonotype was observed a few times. The CDR3: CASSQGREAETQYF. The CDR3 bases are TGTGCCAGCAGCCAAGGGAGAGAAGCGGAGACCCAGTACTTC. The genes are TRBV4-2 and TRBJ2-5; D not certain. V gave up 1 base and J gave up 5 bases, with 11 bases separating them. The CDR3 sequence is 14 residues long. Per the germline V gene, CDR1 is LGHNA and CDR2 is YNFKEQ.

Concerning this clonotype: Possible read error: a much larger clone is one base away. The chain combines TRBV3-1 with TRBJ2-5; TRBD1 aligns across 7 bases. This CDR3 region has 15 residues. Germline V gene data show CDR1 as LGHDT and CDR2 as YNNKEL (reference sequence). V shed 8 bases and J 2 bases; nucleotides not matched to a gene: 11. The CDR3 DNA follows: TGTGCCAGCGGCCTAGTCCGGACAGGACAAGAGACCCAGTACTTC. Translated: CASGLVRTGQETQYF.

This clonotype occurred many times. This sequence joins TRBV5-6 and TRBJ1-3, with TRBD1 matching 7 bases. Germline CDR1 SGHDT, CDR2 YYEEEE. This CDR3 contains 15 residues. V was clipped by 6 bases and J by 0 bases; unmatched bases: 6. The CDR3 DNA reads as TGTGCCAGCACCCAGGACAGGACCTCTGGAAACACCATATATTTT. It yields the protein CASTQDRTSGNTIYF.

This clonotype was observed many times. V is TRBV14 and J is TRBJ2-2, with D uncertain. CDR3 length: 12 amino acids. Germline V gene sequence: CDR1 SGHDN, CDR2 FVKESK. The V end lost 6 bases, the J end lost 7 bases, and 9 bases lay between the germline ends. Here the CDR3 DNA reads TGTGCCAGCAGTTCTAAACTCGGGGAGCTGTTTTTT. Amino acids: CASSSKLGELFF.

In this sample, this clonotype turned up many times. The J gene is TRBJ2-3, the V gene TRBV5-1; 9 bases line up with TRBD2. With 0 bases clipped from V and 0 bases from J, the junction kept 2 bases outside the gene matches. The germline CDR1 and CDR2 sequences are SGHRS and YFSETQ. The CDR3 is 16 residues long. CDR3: CASSLVSGGSTDTQYF. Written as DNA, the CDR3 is TGCGCCAGCAGCTTGGTTAGCGGGGGAAGCACAGATACGCAGTATTTT.

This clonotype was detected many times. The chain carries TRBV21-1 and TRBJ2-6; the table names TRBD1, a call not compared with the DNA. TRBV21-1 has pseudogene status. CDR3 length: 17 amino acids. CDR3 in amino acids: CASSKEGVISGANVLTF. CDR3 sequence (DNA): TGTGCCAGCAGCAAAGAGGGGGTTATCTCTGGGGCCAACGTCCTGACTTTC.

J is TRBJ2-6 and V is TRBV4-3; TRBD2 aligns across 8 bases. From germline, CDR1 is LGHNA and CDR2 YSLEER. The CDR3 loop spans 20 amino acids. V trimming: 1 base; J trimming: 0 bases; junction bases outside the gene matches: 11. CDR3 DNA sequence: TGCGCCAGCAGCCAAGTCTCTTTTGGCGGGGGGTACTCTGGGGCCAACGTCCTGACTTTC. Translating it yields CASSQVSFGGGYSGANVLTF.

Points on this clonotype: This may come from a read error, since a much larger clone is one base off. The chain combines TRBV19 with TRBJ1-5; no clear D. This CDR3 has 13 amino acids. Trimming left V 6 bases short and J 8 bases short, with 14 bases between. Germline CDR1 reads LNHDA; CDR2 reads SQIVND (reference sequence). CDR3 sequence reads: CASRRVGREPQHF. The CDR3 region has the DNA TGTGCCAGTAGACGGGTCGGACGAGAGCCCCAGCATTTT.

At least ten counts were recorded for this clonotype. CDR3 in amino acids: CASSLERTSGLDEQYF. Written as DNA, the CDR3 is TGTGCCAGCAGCTTAGAAAGGACTAGCGGGTTGGACGAGCAGTACTTC. The chain joins TRBV7-2 to TRBJ2-7; 11 bases match TRBD2. Germline lookup yields CDR1 SGHTA and CDR2 FQGNSA. Trimming removed 1 base from V and 5 bases from J; junction bases left unmatched: 7. The CDR3 sequence is 16 residues long. The full variable domain, with the rest looked up from reference TRBV7-2 and TRBJ2-7, is GAGVSQSPSNKVTEKGKDVELRCDPISGHTALYWYRQSLGQGLEFLIYFQGNSAPDKSGLPSDRFSAERTGGSVSTLTIQRTQQEDSAVYLCASSLERTSGLDEQYFGPGTRLTVT.

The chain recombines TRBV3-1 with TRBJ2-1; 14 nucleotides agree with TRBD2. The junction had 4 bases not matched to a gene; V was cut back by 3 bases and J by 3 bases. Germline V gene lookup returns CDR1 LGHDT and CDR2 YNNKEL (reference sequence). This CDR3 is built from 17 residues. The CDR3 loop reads CASSHQGLAGVYNEQFF. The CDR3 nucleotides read TGTGCCAGCAGCCACCAGGGACTAGCGGGAGTCTACAATGAGCAGTTCTTC.

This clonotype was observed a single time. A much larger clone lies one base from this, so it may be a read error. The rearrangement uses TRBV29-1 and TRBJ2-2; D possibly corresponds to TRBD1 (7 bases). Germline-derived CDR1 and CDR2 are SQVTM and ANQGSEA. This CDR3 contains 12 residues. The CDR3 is CSVQTGNGGLFF. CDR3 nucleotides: TGCAGCGTGCAGACAGGGAACGGGGGGCTGTTTTTT.

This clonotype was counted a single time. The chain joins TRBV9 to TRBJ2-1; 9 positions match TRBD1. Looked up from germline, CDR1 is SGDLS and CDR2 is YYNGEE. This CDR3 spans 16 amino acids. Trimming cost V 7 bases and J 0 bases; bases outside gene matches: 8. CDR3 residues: CASGETDRGSYNEQFF. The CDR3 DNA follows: TGTGCCAGCGGCGAAACGGACAGGGGCTCCTACAATGAGCAGTTCTTC.

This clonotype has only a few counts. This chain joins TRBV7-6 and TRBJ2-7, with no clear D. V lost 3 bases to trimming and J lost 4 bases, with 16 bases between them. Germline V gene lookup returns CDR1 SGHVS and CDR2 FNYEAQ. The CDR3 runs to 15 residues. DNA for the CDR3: TGTGCCAGCAGCTTTAGTCGAGGTATCGGTTACGAGCAGTACTTC. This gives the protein CASSFSRGIGYEQYF.

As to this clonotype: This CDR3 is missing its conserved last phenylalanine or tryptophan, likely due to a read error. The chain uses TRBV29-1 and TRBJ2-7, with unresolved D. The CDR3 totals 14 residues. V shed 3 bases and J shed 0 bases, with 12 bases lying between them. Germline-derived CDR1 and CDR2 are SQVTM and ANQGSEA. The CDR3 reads CSVEVRGLSYEQYL. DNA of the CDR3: TGCAGCGTTGAGGTCCGAGGTCTCTCCTACGAGCAGTACCTC.

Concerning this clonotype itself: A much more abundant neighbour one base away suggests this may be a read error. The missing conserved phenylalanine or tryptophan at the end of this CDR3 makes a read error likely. The CDR3 region has the DNA TGTGCCAGCAGTTTTACAGGGGGCCTAGGCTACGAGCAGTACTCC. Translated: CASSFTGGLGYEQYS. This chain joins TRBV27 and TRBJ2-7, with 9 bases that match TRBD1. Germline lookup yields CDR1 MNHEY and CDR2 SMNVEV (reference sequence). This CDR3 is 15 amino acids long. V lost 3 bases to trimming and J lost 3 bases; unmatched junction nucleotides: 6.

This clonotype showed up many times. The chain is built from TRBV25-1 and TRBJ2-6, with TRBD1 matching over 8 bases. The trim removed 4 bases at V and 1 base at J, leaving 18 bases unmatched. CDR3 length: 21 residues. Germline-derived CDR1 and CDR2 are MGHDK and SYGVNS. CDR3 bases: TGTGCCAGCAGTGGCTATGGGGGACAGGTCAACCATTTATCTGGGGCCAACGTCCTGACTTTC. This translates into CASSGYGGQVNHLSGANVLTF.

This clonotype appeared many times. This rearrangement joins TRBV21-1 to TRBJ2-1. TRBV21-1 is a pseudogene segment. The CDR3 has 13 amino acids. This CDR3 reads CASSKCEGSEQFF. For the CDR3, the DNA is TGTGCCAGCAGCAAATGCGAGGGTAGTGAGCAGTTCTTC.

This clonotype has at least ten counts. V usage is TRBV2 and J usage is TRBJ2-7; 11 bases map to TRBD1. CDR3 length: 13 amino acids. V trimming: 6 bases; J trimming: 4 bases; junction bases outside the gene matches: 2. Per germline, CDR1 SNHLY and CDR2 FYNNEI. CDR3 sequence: CASRGDRGYEQYF. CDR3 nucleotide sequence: TGTGCCAGCAGGGGGGACAGGGGGTACGAGCAGTACTTC.

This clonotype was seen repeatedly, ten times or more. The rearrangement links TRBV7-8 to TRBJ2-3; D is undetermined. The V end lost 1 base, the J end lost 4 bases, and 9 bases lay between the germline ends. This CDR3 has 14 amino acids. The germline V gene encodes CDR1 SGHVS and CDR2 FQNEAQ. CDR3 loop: CASSLDYQADTQYF. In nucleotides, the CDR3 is TGTGCCAGCAGCTTAGACTACCAGGCAGATACGCAGTATTTT.

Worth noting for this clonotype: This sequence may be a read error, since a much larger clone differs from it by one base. The CDR3, as DNA: TGTGCCACCAGTGTAGGGACAGGGAGGAAAGCTTTCTTT. Translation gives CATSVGTGRKAFF. The V call is TRBV24-1, the J call TRBJ1-1, with 9 bases identical to TRBD1. The CDR3 extends over 13 amino acids. Germline-derived CDR1 and CDR2 are KGHDR and SFDVKD. V was clipped by 5 bases and J by 9 bases; unmatched bases: 6.

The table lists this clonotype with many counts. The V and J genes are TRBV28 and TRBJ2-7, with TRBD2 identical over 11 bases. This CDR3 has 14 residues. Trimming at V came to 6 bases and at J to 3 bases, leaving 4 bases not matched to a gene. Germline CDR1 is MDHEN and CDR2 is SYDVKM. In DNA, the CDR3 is TGTGCCAGCAGCTCGGGACTAGCGGACTACGAGCAGTACTTC. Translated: CASSSGLADYEQYF.

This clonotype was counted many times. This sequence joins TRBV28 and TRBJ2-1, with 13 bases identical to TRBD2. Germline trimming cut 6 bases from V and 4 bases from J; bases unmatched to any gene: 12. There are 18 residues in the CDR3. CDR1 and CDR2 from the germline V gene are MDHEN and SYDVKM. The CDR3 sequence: CASRRQGLAGPSYNEQFF. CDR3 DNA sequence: TGTGCCAGCAGGCGACAGGGACTAGCGGGACCTAGTTACAATGAGCAGTTCTTC.

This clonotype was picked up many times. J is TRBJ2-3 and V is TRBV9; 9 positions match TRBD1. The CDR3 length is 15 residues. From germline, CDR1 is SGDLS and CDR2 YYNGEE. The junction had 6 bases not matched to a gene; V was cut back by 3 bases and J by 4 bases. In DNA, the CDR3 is TGTGCCAGCAGCGCCGGGACAGGGTTAGCAGATACGCAGTATTTT. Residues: CASSAGTGLADTQYF.

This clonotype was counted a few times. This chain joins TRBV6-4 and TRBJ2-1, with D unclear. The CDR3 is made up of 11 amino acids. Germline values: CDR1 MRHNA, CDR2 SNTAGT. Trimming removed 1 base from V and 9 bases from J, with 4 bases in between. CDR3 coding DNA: TGTGCCAGCAGTGACTACGGTGAGCAGTTCTTC. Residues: CASSDYGEQFF.

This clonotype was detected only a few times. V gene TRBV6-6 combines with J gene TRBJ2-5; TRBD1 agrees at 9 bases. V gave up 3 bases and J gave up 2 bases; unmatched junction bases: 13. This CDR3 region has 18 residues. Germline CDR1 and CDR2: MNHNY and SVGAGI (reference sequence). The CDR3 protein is CASSYGQGPRERQETQYF. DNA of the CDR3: TGTGCCAGCAGTTATGGACAGGGGCCCCGAGAGAGACAAGAGACCCAGTACTTC.

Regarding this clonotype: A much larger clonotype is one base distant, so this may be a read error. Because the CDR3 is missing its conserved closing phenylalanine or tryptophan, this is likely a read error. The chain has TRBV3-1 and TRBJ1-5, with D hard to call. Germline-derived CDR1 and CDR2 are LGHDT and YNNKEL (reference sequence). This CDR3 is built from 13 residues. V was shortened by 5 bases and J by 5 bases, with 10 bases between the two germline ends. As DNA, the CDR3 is TGTGCCAGCAGCGAGTCAGCCTATCAGCCCCAGCATCTT. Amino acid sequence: CASSESAYQPQHL.